This passage covers 9 T cell receptor beta chains from one sample sequenced in a study of blood T cell repertoires in COVID-19. Some clones are missing from TCRdb's copy, which holds only in-frame ones; the method was immunoSEQ multiplex PCR. Altogether approximately 94,000 clones are present, under 95% being singletons, with the ten largest covering under 5%. The sequencing input was peripheral blood. The receptor set was obtained from a woman in her fifties or sixties in a cohort sampled during active COVID-19.

The V and J genes are TRBV12-3 or TRBV12-4 and TRBJ2-5; D is possibly TRBD1 (5 bases). Between the trimmed V and J ends, which lost 6 bases and 4 bases, there was a span of 9 bases. This CDR3 is built from 12 residues. This chain's CDR3 is CASRRGSETQYF. Here the CDR3 DNA reads TGTGCCAGCAGAAGGGGTTCAGAGACCCAGTACTTC.

The V call is TRBV5-4, the J call TRBJ2-2; TRBD2 aligns across 15 bases. Germline V gene sequence: CDR1 SGHNT, CDR2 YYREEE (reference sequence). The V segment lost 4 bases and the J segment 4 bases; nucleotides outside the gene matches: 8. This CDR3 contains 18 residues. The DNA for the CDR3 is TGTGCCAGCAGCCCTGGGACTAGCGGGAGGCGGGGCACCGGGGAGCTGTTTTTT. As protein: CASSPGTSGRRGTGELFF.

There are a few counts of this clone. V gene TRBV18 combines with J gene TRBJ1-1; D may be TRBD1 (6 bases). Per germline, CDR1 KGHSH and CDR2 LQKENI. V was pared by 2 bases and J by 3 bases, with 13 bases between. The CDR3 totals 15 residues. CDR3 nucleotide sequence: TGTGCCAGCTCACCATTGGGGGCGCGGGACACTGAAGCTTTCTTT. Protein sequence: CASSPLGARDTEAFF.

The chain uses TRBV6-4 and TRBJ2-3; 8 nucleotides agree with TRBD1. This CDR3 region has 15 residues. The J segment lost 4 bases and the V segment lost 4 bases, leaving 7 bases of the junction unmatched. CDR1 is MRHNA, CDR2 SNTAGT, per germline. The CDR3 DNA sequence: TGTGCCAGCAGTGTTCAGGGGGCTGGCGCAGATACGCAGTATTTT. Its protein is CASSVQGAGADTQYF.

Worth noting for this clone: An end of the junction does not agree with germline; a read error may underlie this. The V call is TRBV7-7, the J call TRBJ2-1; 10 bases are a match to TRBD2. This CDR3 region has 15 residues. Germline-derived CDR1 and CDR2 are SSHAT and FNYEAQ (reference sequence). DNA for the CDR3: TGTGCTAGCAGCTTAGGACTAGCGGATAACAATGAGCAGTTCTTC. Its translation: CASSLGLADNNEQFF. Full variable domain (remainder filled in from reference TRBV7-7 and TRBJ2-1): GAGVSQSPRYKVTKRGQDVTLRCDPISSHATLYWYQQALGQGPEFLTYFNYEAQPDKSGLPSDRFSAERPEGSISTLTIQRTEQRDSAMYRCASSLGLADNNEQFFGPGTRLTVL.

The rearrangement joins TRBV7-9 to TRBJ1-1, with 8 positions matching TRBD1. The CDR3 is 14 residues long. The V gene's germline CDR1 is SEHNR and CDR2 FQNEAQ (reference sequence). The ends lost 3 bases at V and 6 bases at J; junction bases unmatched: 6. CDR3 residues: CASSFSGGKAEAFF. The CDR3 DNA sequence: TGTGCCAGCAGCTTCTCAGGGGGCAAGGCTGAAGCTTTCTTT.

The J gene is TRBJ1-1, the V gene TRBV10-3; 11 bases align to TRBD1. Per germline, CDR1 ENHRY and CDR2 SYGVKD. V lost 3 bases to trimming and J lost 7 bases; unmatched junction nucleotides: 7. The CDR3 is 15 amino acids. CDR3 nucleotides: TGTGCCATCAGTGAATCCGGACAGGGGGCGGGTGAAGCTTTCTTT. This codes for CAISESGQGAGEAFF.

This chain connects TRBV27 to TRBJ1-2; 7 nucleotides line up with TRBD1. Germline CDR1 and CDR2: MNHEY and SMNVEV (reference sequence). V shed 2 bases, J shed 10 bases, and the junction held 7 bases outside the gene matches. The CDR3 sequence is 13 residues long. The CDR3 nucleotides are TGTGCCAGCAGTTTAGATAGACAGGGCGACTACACCTTC. This encodes CASSLDRQGDYTF.

This clone was seen once. This chain connects TRBV5-1 to TRBJ2-5; D is uncertain. The CDR3 runs 12 residues. Germline V gene sequence: CDR1 SGHRS, CDR2 YFSETQ. V dropped 1 base and J dropped 2 bases, with 3 bases sitting between them. The CDR3 sequence: CASSLRQETQYF. The CDR3 region has the DNA TGCGCCAGCAGCTTGCGGCAAGAGACCCAGTACTTC.